This T cell receptor beta chain is drawn from a study of blood T cells in healthy people across ages. Researchers collected ten milliliters of peripheral blood from every single donor. CDR3 length: 15 amino acids. The germline CDR1 and CDR2 sequences are SGDLS and YYNGEE. J gave up 4 bases and V 0 bases, and 4 bases lay outside the gene matches. Then a second PCR, running roughly 7 to 11 cycles, was carried out with a sample-barcoded 5' primer and a J-beta primer mix. One entry per CDR3 protein results from TCRdb running MiXCR on the 5' RACE reads. The sample contains hundreds of thousands of distinct CDR3 sequences, 32% of which appear only once. This clonotype was seen at least ten times.

The sequence derives from a woman at least 80 years old in good health. The source material was blood. The rearrangement uses TRBV9 and TRBJ2-5; 9 nucleotides agree with TRBD1. The CDR3 spells CASSVGRQGGETQYF. CDR3 DNA sequence: TGTGCCAGCAGCGTAGGGAGACAGGGGGGAGAGACCCAGTACTTC.